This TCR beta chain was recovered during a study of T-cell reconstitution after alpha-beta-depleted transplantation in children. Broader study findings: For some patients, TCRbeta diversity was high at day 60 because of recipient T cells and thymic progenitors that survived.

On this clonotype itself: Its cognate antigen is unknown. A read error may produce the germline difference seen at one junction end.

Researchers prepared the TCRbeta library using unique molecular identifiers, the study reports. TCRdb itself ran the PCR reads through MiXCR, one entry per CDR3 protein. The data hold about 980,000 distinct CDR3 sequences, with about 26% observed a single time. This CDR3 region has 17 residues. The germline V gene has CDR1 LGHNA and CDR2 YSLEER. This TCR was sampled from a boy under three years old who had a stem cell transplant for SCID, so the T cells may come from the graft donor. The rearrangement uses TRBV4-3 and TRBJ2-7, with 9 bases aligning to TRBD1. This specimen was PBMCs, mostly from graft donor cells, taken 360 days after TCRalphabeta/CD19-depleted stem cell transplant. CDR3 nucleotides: TGCGCCAGCAGACAAGACCTCTTCGGGGACAGGGTACACGAGCAGTACTTC. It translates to CASRQDLFGDRVHEQYF.